These 11 T cell receptor beta chains were all obtained from the same sample, sequenced in a study of blood T cell repertoires in COVID-19. Clones were read by immunoSEQ multiplex PCR, and TCRdb kept only the in-frame ones, dropping some. The sample has about 180,000 clones, approximately 85% seen once. Sequencing was done on a sample of PBMCs or T cells enriched from blood (not recorded which). The receptors here all came from a woman under 40 who had recovered from COVID-19.

J is TRBJ1-5 and V is TRBV28; tentative D call: TRBD1 (5 bases). The CDR3 is 16 residues long. Germline lookup yields CDR1 MDHEN and CDR2 SYDVKM. V was shortened by 1 base and J by 4 bases, with 14 bases between the two germline ends. Here the CDR3 reads CASSLFSGNFNQPQHF. The CDR3, as DNA: TGTGCCAGCAGTTTATTTTCAGGGAACTTTAATCAGCCCCAGCATTTT.

The rearrangement uses TRBV3-1 (or the pseudogene TRBV3-2) and TRBJ2-5; D perhaps matches TRBD2 (6 bases). Per germline, CDR1 LGHDT and CDR2 YNNKEL (reference sequence). V shed 0 bases and J shed 5 bases, with 19 bases lying between them. This CDR3 has 17 residues. The CDR3 spells CASSQERSGFIEETQYF. CDR3 DNA sequence: TGTGCCAGCAGCCAAGAGCGAAGCGGGTTCATAGAGGAGACCCAGTACTTC.

V usage is TRBV15 and J usage is TRBJ1-1; 9 nucleotides align to TRBD1. V shed 3 bases, J shed 6 bases, and the junction held 11 bases outside the gene matches. The germline gives CDR1 LNHNV, CDR2 YYDKDF (reference sequence). The CDR3 is made up of 16 amino acids. CDR3 amino acids: CATSSSGQGIFAEAFF. Here the CDR3 DNA reads TGTGCCACCAGCAGCAGTGGACAGGGGATTTTTGCTGAAGCTTTCTTT.

CDR3 protein: CASGAGGNSPLHF. CDR3 nucleotide sequence: TGTGCCAGCGGAGCAGGGGGTAATTCACCCCTCCACTTT. The rearrangement uses TRBV6-5 and TRBJ1-6; 7 bases map to TRBD1. Per the germline V gene, CDR1 is MNHEY and CDR2 is SVGAGI. This CDR3 spans 13 amino acids. After removal of 8 bases from V and 6 bases from J, the junction contained 4 bases not matched to a gene.

This clone was seen a few times. The V call is TRBV5-1, the J call TRBJ2-1; 11 bases line up with TRBD2. V was pared by 3 bases and J by 4 bases, with 9 bases of the junction left unmatched. The CDR3 has 17 amino acids. Looked up from germline, CDR1 is SGHRS and CDR2 is YFSETQ. CDR3 amino acids: CASSSALAGARYNEQFF. CDR3 bases: TGCGCCAGCAGCTCGGCACTAGCGGGAGCCCGATACAATGAGCAGTTCTTC.

The V gene is TRBV29-1, the J gene TRBJ2-6, with 7 bases lining up with TRBD1. V lost 3 bases, J lost 0 bases, and 8 bases stayed unmatched. There are 17 residues in the CDR3. Germline V gene sequence: CDR1 SQVTM, CDR2 ANQGSEA. The DNA of the CDR3 is TGCAGCGTTGATGAGGGCAGGGGGAGCTCTGGGGCCAACGTCCTGACTTTC. Amino acid sequence: CSVDEGRGSSGANVLTF.

The chain joins TRBV5-1 to TRBJ2-2, with TRBD1 identical over 10 bases. Germline V gene lookup returns CDR1 SGHRS and CDR2 YFSETQ. The CDR3 sequence is 15 residues long. Trimming took 2 bases from V and 4 from J; bases not matched to a gene: 2. In DNA, the CDR3 is TGCGCCAGCAGCTTCCGGGACAGGGGCACCGGGGAGCTGTTTTTT. This sequence encodes CASSFRDRGTGELFF.

This clone has more than one count but fewer than ten. This chain uses TRBV10-1 with TRBJ1-3; D is ambiguous. Germline values: CDR1 WNHNN, CDR2 SYGVQD (reference sequence). V lost 0 bases to trimming and J lost 4 bases, with 13 bases between them. This CDR3 spans 16 amino acids. The CDR3 spells CASSESSGVFGNTIYF. The CDR3 coding sequence is TGCGCCAGCAGTGAGTCATCTGGAGTTTTCGGAAACACCATATATTTT.

J is TRBJ2-3 and V is TRBV10-3, with TRBD1 matching over 10 bases. Losses at the gene ends were 4 bases for V and 6 bases for J; bases not matched to a gene: 10. This CDR3 is 16 amino acids long. Germline V gene lookup returns CDR1 ENHRY and CDR2 SYGVKD. The CDR3 loop is CAISAFGGQGIDTQYF. CDR3 nucleotides: TGTGCCATCAGTGCATTTGGGGGACAGGGGATTGATACGCAGTATTTT.

The J gene is TRBJ2-7, the V gene TRBV28; 7 bases map to TRBD2. Trimming removed 11 bases from V and 0 bases from J; junction bases left unmatched: 10. CDR1 MDHEN and CDR2 SYDVKM come from the germline V gene. This CDR3 spans 14 amino acids. The CDR3 loop reads CAVLSSGNSYEQYF. As DNA, the CDR3 is TGTGCCGTTCTTTCTAGCGGAAACTCCTACGAGCAGTACTTC.

This chain links TRBV10-3 with TRBJ2-5, with TRBD1 as a possible D gene (6 bases). From germline, CDR1 is ENHRY and CDR2 SYGVKD. The V and J ends lost 0 bases and 4 bases respectively, with 12 bases between them. The CDR3 is 15 residues long. CDR3 region: CAISESPSRGETQYF. CDR3 DNA: TGTGCCATCAGTGAGTCTCCGAGCAGGGGAGAGACCCAGTACTTC.